Listed here are 26 T cell receptor beta chains from one sample, sequenced in a study of radiation and T cells in renal cell carcinoma. Stated time point: baseline pretreatment blood. Treatment meaning: 15 Gy SBRT to primary tumor, nephrectomy 4 weeks later. Profiling relied on immunoSEQ multiplex PCR, and the TCRdb table lists in-frame clones only, not all of them. The top ten hold 4.1% of the sample, which has 120,000 to 150,000 clones, 88% seen once. The starting material was blood, obtained from a patient whose treatment included radiotherapy and nephrectomy. These receptors were taken from an older woman with renal cell carcinoma.

The chain joins TRBV5-1 to TRBJ2-2; TRBD2 matches 11 bases. V gave up 3 bases and J gave up 4 bases; unmatched junction bases: 5. The length of the CDR3 is 16 residues. CDR1 is SGHRS, CDR2 YFSETQ, per germline. CDR3 sequence: CASSSTGTSGTGELFF. The CDR3 region has the DNA TGCGCCAGCAGCTCGACCGGGACTAGCGGCACCGGGGAGCTGTTTTTT. Drawing the rest from reference TRBV5-1 and TRBJ2-2, the complete variable domain is KAGVTQTPRYLIKTRGQQVTLSCSPISGHRSVSWYQQTPGQGLQFLFEYFSETQRNKGNFPGRFSGRQFSNSRSEMNVSTLELGDSALYLCASSSTGTSGTGELFFGEGSRLTVL.

The chain recombines TRBV7-2 with TRBJ2-7; D uncertain. This CDR3 region has 14 residues. CDR1 SGHTA and CDR2 FQGNSA come from the germline V gene. V was trimmed by 0 bases and J by 3 bases, leaving 9 bases between them. CDR3 in amino acids: CASSLAPAVYEQYF. CDR3 DNA sequence: TGTGCCAGCAGCTTAGCCCCAGCTGTCTACGAGCAGTACTTC.

V usage is TRBV5-1 and J usage is TRBJ1-1, with D perhaps TRBD1 (5 bases). The CDR3 has 13 residues. Germline assignment: CDR1 SGHRS and CDR2 YFSETQ. V dropped 5 bases and J dropped 4 bases, with 12 bases sitting between them. The CDR3 is CASSNGRATEAFF. The CDR3 region has the DNA TGCGCCAGCAGTAATGGCAGGGCCACTGAAGCTTTCTTT.

Only one count was recorded for this clone. This rearrangement joins TRBV7-9 to TRBJ2-2; either TRBD1 or TRBD2 may supply D (5 bases each). CDR1 and CDR2 (germline): SEHNR, FQNEAQ (reference sequence). This CDR3 comprises 15 residues. The V end was cut by 3 bases, the J end by 3 bases, with 11 bases between. The CDR3 DNA is TGTGCCAGCAGCTTGCCGGGACCGTACACCGGGGAGCTGTTTTTT. Translation gives CASSLPGPYTGELFF.

The rearrangement uses TRBV19 and TRBJ1-1; D might be TRBD1 (5 bases). This CDR3 is built from 13 residues. Germline values: CDR1 LNHDA, CDR2 SQIVND (reference sequence). The V end lost 5 bases, the J end lost 4 bases, and 11 bases lay between the germline ends. CDR3 in amino acids: CASSPLGGTEAFF. CDR3 DNA: TGTGCCAGTAGTCCCCTCGGGGGCACTGAAGCTTTCTTT.

This clone was observed a few times. J is TRBJ2-1 and V is TRBV6-6; D may be TRBD2 (5 bases). The V gene lost 3 bases and the J gene lost 4 bases, with 13 bases spanning the gap. The germline V gene encodes CDR1 MNHNY and CDR2 SVGAGI (reference sequence). This CDR3 comprises 15 residues. CDR3 sequence (DNA): TGTGCCAGCAGTTATACAGCGGATGGGTACAATGAGCAGTTCTTC. Protein product: CASSYTADGYNEQFF.

This clone was detected only a few times. This chain uses TRBV9 with TRBJ1-1; D not certain. V shed 4 bases and J shed 3 bases, with 16 bases lying between them. CDR1 and CDR2 from the germline V gene are SGDLS and YYNGEE. The CDR3 runs 15 residues. The CDR3 sequence: CASSPRHQEDTEAFF. The CDR3 region has the DNA TGTGCCAGCAGCCCTCGACACCAAGAGGACACTGAAGCTTTCTTT.

The chain joins TRBV4-3 to TRBJ1-1; D is undetermined. Per germline, CDR1 LGHNA and CDR2 YSLEER. The CDR3 has 13 residues. V was shortened by 0 bases and J by 0 bases, with 2 bases between the two germline ends. DNA for the CDR3: TGCGCCAGCAGCCAAGATTTGAACACTGAAGCTTTCTTT. Translated: CASSQDLNTEAFF.

This chain joins TRBV6-4 and TRBJ1-2; the match to TRBD1 covers 12 bases. The CDR3 is 15 amino acids. The germline CDR1 and CDR2 sequences are MRHNA and SNTAGT. After removal of 4 bases from V and 7 bases from J, the junction contained 7 bases not matched to a gene. The CDR3 coding sequence is TGTGCCAGCAGTGTAACGGGACAGGGGGCGTCTGGCTACACCTTC. It encodes CASSVTGQGASGYTF.

The rearrangement links TRBV9 to TRBJ1-2; a weak D match, TRBD1 (6 bases). CDR3 length: 17 amino acids. The germline V gene has CDR1 SGDLS and CDR2 YYNGEE. V lost 3 bases and J 4 bases, leaving 22 bases between the germline ends. This CDR3 is CASSATHGLDSLYGYTF. In nucleotides, the CDR3 is TGTGCCAGCAGCGCCACCCACGGCCTGGACAGCCTCTATGGCTACACCTTC.

The J gene is TRBJ2-2, the V gene TRBV13; TRBD1 agrees at 7 bases. J gave up 0 bases and V 5 bases, and 6 bases lay outside the gene matches. This CDR3 comprises 16 residues. From germline, CDR1 is PRHDT and CDR2 FYEKMQ (reference sequence). For the CDR3, the DNA is TGTGCCAGCAGCACTTGGACAGGCCCGAACACCGGGGAGCTGTTTTTT. It is translated as CASSTWTGPNTGELFF.

As for this clone: A junction boundary mismatches the germline segment, possibly from a read error. This sequence joins TRBV6-1 and TRBJ2-1; D might be TRBD1 or TRBD2, each matching 5 bases. Germline CDR1 and CDR2: MNHNS and SASEGT. The CDR3 spans 15 residues. CDR3 in amino acids: CASTLDGGPYDEQFF. The CDR3 DNA sequence: TGTGCCAGCACACTTGATGGGGGACCCTACGATGAGCAGTTCTTC.

The V gene is TRBV6-6, the J gene TRBJ1-3; no reliable D call. V gave up 1 base and J gave up 1 base, with 8 bases separating them. Germline V gene lookup returns CDR1 MNHNY and CDR2 SVGAGI (reference sequence). The CDR3 covers 15 residues. The CDR3 region is CASSYLADSGNTIYF. CDR3 in DNA: TGTGCCAGCAGTTACTTGGCCGATTCTGGAAACACCATATATTTT.

The chain is built from TRBV4-3 and TRBJ1-1, with D unresolved. V shed 1 base and J shed 2 bases, with 11 bases lying between them. Germline loops: CDR1 LGHNA, CDR2 YSLEER. This CDR3 region has 15 residues. The CDR3 nucleotides read TGCGCCAGCAGCCAAGGCAGATCCTACAACACTGAAGCTTTCTTT. Protein product: CASSQGRSYNTEAFF.

The chain combines TRBV6-5 with TRBJ2-2; unclear D gene. Trimming stripped 4 bases from V and 1 base from J, with 10 bases between. Germline V gene data show CDR1 as MNHEY and CDR2 as SVGAGI. The CDR3 length is 15 residues. The CDR3 DNA follows: TGTGCCAGCAGTTTTCGCTTAGTGAACACCGGGGAGCTGTTTTTT. Translating it yields CASSFRLVNTGELFF.

Details on this clone: In the same sample, other DNA sequences code for this CDR3. This chain uses TRBV9 with TRBJ2-5; TRBD2 is a possible D gene (6 bases). V gave up 2 bases and J gave up 5 bases, with 7 bases separating them. CDR1 and CDR2 from the germline V gene are SGDLS and YYNGEE. CDR3 length: 12 residues. CDR3 amino acids: CASSVGGETQYF. The CDR3, as DNA: TGTGCCAGCAGCGTGGGAGGCGAGACCCAGTACTTC.

The rearrangement uses TRBV6-5 and TRBJ1-6; 7 positions agree with TRBD1. V dropped 6 bases and J dropped 7; count of bases not matched to a gene: 9. CDR3 length: 15 amino acids. Looked up from germline, CDR1 is MNHEY and CDR2 is SVGAGI. CDR3: CASSQRQGKNSPLHF. The DNA of the CDR3 is TGTGCCAGCAGCCAAAGACAGGGCAAGAATTCACCCCTCCACTTT.

This clone has a single count. The rearrangement uses TRBV19 and TRBJ2-1; D possibly corresponds to TRBD1 (6 bases). Germline CDR1 reads LNHDA; CDR2 reads SQIVND (reference sequence). The CDR3 totals 16 residues. V gave up 1 base and J gave up 7 bases, with 17 bases separating them. The CDR3 region has the DNA TGTGCCAGTAGTATAGCCAGCCGTGGCAGGGGAAATGAGCAGTTCTTC. It yields the protein CASSIASRGRGNEQFF.

This chain uses TRBV4-2 with TRBJ2-2; 9 positions match TRBD2. Trimming removed 1 base from V and 4 bases from J; junction bases left unmatched: 4. Germline loops: CDR1 LGHNA, CDR2 YNFKEQ. The CDR3 has 16 amino acids. The CDR3 DNA reads as TGTGCCAGCAGCCAAGGGTCTAGCGGGGCCACCGGGGAGCTGTTTTTT. Residues: CASSQGSSGATGELFF.

This rearrangement joins TRBV6-1 to TRBJ1-2; 8 bases are shared with TRBD1. The CDR3 consists of 13 residues. Germline CDR1 MNHNS, CDR2 SASEGT. After removal of 5 bases from V and 3 bases from J, the junction contained 2 bases not matched to a gene. CDR3 loop: CASSPTGDYGYTF. Written as DNA, the CDR3 is TGTGCCAGCAGTCCGACAGGGGACTATGGCTACACCTTC.

This clone came up a few times. The chain joins TRBV6-6 to TRBJ1-5; no definite D call. Deletions cut 0 bases from V and 0 bases from J, with 6 bases between. Germline V gene data show CDR1 as MNHNY and CDR2 as SVGAGI (reference sequence). The CDR3 spans 15 residues. The CDR3 nucleotides read TGTGCCAGCAGTTACTCGGGAGTTAGCAATCAGCCCCAGCATTTT. Encoded protein: CASSYSGVSNQPQHF.

In nucleotides, the CDR3 is TGTGCCTGGAGTGTGGGTGGTGGGGGCACAGATACGCAGTATTTT. This translates into CAWSVGGGGTDTQYF. The chain combines TRBV30 with TRBJ2-3; D remains ambiguous. The CDR3 is made up of 15 amino acids. Per the germline V gene, CDR1 is GTSNPN and CDR2 is SVGIG (reference sequence). The V end lost 0 bases, the J end lost 1 base, and 11 bases lay between the germline ends.

This chain uses TRBV4-3 with TRBJ2-3; 15 bases are shared with TRBD2. Looked up from germline, CDR1 is LGHNA and CDR2 is YSLEER. The CDR3 is made up of 16 amino acids. Losses at the gene ends were 1 base for V and 4 bases for J; bases not matched to a gene: 0. The CDR3 nucleotides are TGCGCCAGCAGCCAAGGGACTAGCGGGGGGGCAGATACGCAGTATTTT. Its translation is CASSQGTSGGADTQYF.

The chain couples TRBV9 to TRBJ2-2; 7 bases align to TRBD1. The CDR3 is 15 amino acids. The trim removed 4 bases at V and 2 bases at J, leaving 5 bases unmatched. CDR1 is SGDLS, CDR2 YYNGEE, per germline. DNA for the CDR3: TGTGCCAGCAGCTCCGGGACAGCTAACACCGGGGAGCTGTTTTTT. Translated, it gives CASSSGTANTGELFF.

This chain links TRBV28 with TRBJ1-3; TRBD1 agrees at 8 bases. The germline V gene encodes CDR1 MDHEN and CDR2 SYDVKM. The CDR3 has 13 amino acids. V shed 4 bases, J shed 6 bases, and the junction held 2 bases outside the gene matches. The CDR3: CASSSQGANTIYF. CDR3 sequence (DNA): TGTGCCAGCAGTTCGCAGGGGGCAAACACCATATATTTT.

V usage is TRBV2 and J usage is TRBJ2-3, with 7 bases that match TRBD2. CDR3 length: 16 residues. The V and J ends lost 4 bases and 2 bases, in that order; junction bases with no gene match: 9. From germline, CDR1 is SNHLY and CDR2 FYNNEI. The CDR3 coding sequence is TGTGCCAGCAGTGGCAGACCGGGACTACCCACAGATACGCAGTATTTT. Its protein is CASSGRPGLPTDTQYF. The full variable domain, in which reference TRBV2 and TRBJ2-3 provide the parts outside the CDR3, is EPEVTQTPSHQVTQMGQEVILRCVPISNHLYFYWYRQILGQKVEFLVSFYNNEISEKSEIFDDQFSVERPDGSNFTLKIRSTKLEDSAMYFCASSGRPGLPTDTQYFGPGTRLTVL.